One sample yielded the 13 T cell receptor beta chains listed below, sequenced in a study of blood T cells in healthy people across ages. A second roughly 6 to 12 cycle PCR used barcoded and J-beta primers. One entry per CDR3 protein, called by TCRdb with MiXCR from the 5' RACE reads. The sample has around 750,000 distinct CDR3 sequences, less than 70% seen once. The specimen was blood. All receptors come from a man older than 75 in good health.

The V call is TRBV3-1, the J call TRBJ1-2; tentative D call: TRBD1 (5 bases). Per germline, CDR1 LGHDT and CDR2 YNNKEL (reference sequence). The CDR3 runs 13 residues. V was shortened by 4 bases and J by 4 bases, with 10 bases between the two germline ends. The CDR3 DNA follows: TGTGCCAGCAGCCCCCTGGGGACCTATGGCTACACCTTC. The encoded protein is CASSPLGTYGYTF. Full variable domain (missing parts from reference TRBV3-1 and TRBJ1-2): DTAVSQTPKYLVTQMGNDKSIKCEQNLGHDTMYWYKQDSKKFLKIMFSYNNKELIINETVPNRFSPKSPDKAHLNLHINSLELGDSAVYFCASSPLGTYGYTFGSGTRLTVV.

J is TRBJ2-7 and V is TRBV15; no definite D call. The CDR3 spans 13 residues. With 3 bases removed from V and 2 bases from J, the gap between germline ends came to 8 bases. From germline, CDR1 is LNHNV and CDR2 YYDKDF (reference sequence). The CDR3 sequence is CATSSRATYEQYF. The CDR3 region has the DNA TGTGCCACCAGCAGTAGGGCGACCTACGAGCAGTACTTC.

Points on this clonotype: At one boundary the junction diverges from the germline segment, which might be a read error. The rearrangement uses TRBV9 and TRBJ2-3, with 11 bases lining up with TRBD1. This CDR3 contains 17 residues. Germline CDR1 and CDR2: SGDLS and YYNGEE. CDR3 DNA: TGTGCCAGCAGCCCCCGAACGGGACAGGGGGACACAGATACGCGGTATTTT. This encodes CASSPRTGQGDTDTRYF.

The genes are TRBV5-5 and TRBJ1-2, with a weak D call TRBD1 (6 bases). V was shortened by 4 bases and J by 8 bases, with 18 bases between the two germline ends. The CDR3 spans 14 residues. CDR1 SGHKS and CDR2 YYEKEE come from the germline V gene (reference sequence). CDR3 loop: CASSVSSGTNGYTF. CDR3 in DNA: TGTGCCAGCAGCGTTAGTTCCGGGACAAACGGCTACACCTTC.

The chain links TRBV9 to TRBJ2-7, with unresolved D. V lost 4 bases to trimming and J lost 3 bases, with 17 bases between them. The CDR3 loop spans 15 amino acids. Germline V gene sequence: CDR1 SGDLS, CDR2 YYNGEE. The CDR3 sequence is CASSTSSSDVYEQYF. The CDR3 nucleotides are TGTGCCAGCAGCACCTCTAGTTCTGACGTCTACGAGCAGTACTTC.

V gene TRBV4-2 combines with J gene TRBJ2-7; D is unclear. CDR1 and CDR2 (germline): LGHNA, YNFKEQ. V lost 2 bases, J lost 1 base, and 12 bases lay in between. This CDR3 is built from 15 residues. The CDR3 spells CASSQTRGLSYEQYF. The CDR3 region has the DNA TGTGCCAGCAGCCAAACAAGAGGCCTTTCCTACGAGCAGTACTTC.

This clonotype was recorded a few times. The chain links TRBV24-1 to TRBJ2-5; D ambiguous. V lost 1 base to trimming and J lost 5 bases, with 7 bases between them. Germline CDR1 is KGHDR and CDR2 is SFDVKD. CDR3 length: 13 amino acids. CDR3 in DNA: TGTGCCACCAGTGATTTCACCCCGGAGACCCAGTACTTC. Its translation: CATSDFTPETQYF.

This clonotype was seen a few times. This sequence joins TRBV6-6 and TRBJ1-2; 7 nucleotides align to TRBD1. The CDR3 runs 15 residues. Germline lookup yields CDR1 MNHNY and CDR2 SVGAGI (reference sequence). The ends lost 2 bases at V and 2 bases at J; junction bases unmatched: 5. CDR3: CASSYEGAMNYGYTF. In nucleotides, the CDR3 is TGTGCCAGCAGTTACGAGGGGGCGATGAACTATGGCTACACCTTC.

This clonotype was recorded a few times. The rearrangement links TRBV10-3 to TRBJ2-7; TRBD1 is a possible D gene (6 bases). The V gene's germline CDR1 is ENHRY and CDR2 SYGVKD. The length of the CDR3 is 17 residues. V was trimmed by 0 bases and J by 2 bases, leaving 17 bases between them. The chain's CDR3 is CAISESFGRGQTYEQYF. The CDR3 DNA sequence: TGTGCCATCAGTGAGTCGTTCGGCAGGGGCCAAACCTACGAGCAGTACTTC.

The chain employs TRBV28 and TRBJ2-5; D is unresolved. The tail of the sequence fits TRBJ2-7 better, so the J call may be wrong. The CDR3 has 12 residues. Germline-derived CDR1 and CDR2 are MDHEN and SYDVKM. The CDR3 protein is CASSLLTGEQYF. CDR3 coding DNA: TGTGCCAGCAGTTTATTAACTGGCGAGCAGTACTTC.

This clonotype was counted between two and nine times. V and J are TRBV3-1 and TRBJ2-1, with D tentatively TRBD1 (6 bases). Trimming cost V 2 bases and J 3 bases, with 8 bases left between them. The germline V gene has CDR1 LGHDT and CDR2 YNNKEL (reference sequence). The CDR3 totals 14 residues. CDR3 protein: CASSQRTDYNEQFF. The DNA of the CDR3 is TGTGCCAGCAGCCAAAGGACAGACTACAATGAGCAGTTCTTC.

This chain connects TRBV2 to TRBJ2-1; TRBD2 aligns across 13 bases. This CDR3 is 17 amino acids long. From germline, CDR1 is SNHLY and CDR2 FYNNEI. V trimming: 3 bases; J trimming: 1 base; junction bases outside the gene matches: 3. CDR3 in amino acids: CASSDGTSGASYNEQFF. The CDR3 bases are TGTGCCAGCAGTGACGGGACTAGCGGGGCATCCTACAATGAGCAGTTCTTC. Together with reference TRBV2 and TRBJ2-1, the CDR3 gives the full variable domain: EPEVTQTPSHQVTQMGQEVILRCVPISNHLYFYWYRQILGQKVEFLVSFYNNEISEKSEIFDDQFSVERPDGSNFTLKIRSTKLEDSAMYFCASSDGTSGASYNEQFFGPGTRLTVL.

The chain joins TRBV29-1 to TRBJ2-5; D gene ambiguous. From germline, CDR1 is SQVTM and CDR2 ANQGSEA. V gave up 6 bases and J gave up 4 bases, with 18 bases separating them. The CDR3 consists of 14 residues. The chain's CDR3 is CSVALTQSVETQYF. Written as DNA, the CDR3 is TGCAGCGTAGCTCTGACCCAATCGGTAGAGACCCAGTACTTC.